This TCR beta chain is from a study of cytomegalovirus exposure and HLA in healthy donors. Study as a whole: Within the Caucasian-associated ancestry cluster were 81% of the 350 to 400 genotyped donors.

Findings of the study overall: In a later analysis, a missense DCLRE1C variant was linked to TCR beta V- and J-gene trimming.

The PCR was carried out with 60 Vbeta primers and 13 Jbeta primers. Sequenced by immunoSEQ multiplex PCR; TCRdb stores in-frame clones only, minus some. The sample lists 65,000 to 100,000 clones; nearly 80% were seen once. This CDR3 spans 12 amino acids. V lost 6 bases and J lost 4, with 7 bases in between. The germline V gene has CDR1 MDHEN and CDR2 SYDVKM. A few counts support this clone. Its antigen is not identified. Sequences were obtained from PBMCs. This TCR was sampled from a female donor in good health and CMV-seronegative. The V and J genes are TRBV28 and TRBJ1-3; D is uncertain. CDR3 DNA: TGTGCCAGCAGCCGGTTCGGAAACACCATATATTTT. Residues: CASSRFGNTIYF.